This T cell receptor beta chain was obtained from a study of T cells in Graves' hyperthyroidism and ophthalmopathy. V was trimmed by 2 bases and J by 8 bases, leaving 15 bases between them. CDR3 length: 14 residues. The germline CDR1 and CDR2 sequences are SGHAT and FQNNGV. This clonotype was recorded many times. The antigen is unknown. General study findings and limits: Progression to ophthalmopathy was predicted a median of approximately 6.4 months early.

Patients counted as stable if ophthalmopathy did not develop within 18 months. Patients aged 18 to 65 had newly diagnosed hyperthyroidism of under 2 months' duration. Using RNA transcripts as the source, TCR beta CDR3 regions were amplified. HTBI primers were employed in a first-round RT-PCR of the TCR CDR3. TCRdb ran MiXCR on the multiplex PCR reads and lists one entry per CDR3 protein. This table has 380,000 or so distinct CDR3 sequences, around 13% appearing once. The TCR sequence derives from a woman younger than 45 with Graves' hyperthyroidism. The V call is TRBV11-2, the J call TRBJ1-1; D call uncertain. The material sequenced was blood. The CDR3 DNA is TGTGCCAGCAGCTTATTACTAGCCAATACCGAAGCTTTCTTT. Translation: CASSLLLANTEAFF.